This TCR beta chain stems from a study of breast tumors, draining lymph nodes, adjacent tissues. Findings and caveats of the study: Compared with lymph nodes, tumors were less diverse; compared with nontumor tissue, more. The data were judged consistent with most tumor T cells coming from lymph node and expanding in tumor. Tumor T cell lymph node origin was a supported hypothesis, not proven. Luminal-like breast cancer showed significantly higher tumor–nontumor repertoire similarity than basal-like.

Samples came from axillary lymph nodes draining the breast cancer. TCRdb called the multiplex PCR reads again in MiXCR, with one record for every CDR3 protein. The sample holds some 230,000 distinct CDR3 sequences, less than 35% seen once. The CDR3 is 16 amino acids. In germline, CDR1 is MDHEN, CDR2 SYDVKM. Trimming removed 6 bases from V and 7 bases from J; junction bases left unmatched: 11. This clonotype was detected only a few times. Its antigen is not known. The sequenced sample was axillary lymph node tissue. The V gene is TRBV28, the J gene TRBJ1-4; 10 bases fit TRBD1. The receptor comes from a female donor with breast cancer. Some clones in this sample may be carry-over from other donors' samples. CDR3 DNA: TGTGCCAGCAGCCGTATGAAGACAGGGGGCCTTGAAAAACTGTTTTTT. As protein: CASSRMKTGGLEKLFF.